This is a list of T cell receptor beta chains from one sample in a study of control samples from healthy donors and cancer patients. Clones were sequenced by immunoSEQ multiplex PCR, and TCRdb holds only the in-frame ones, with some missing. Of about 34,000 clones in the sample, around 86% were seen once. The sequenced sample consisted of PBMCs. Source of these receptors: a woman aged 40 to 50 with lung cancer. The CDR3 runs from the conserved cysteine through the conserved F or W. Each record gives: CDR3 protein, CDR3 DNA, V gene, clone size, D gene, J gene. A D gene is named only where the DNA matches it firmly. A clone size is listed for some rows: how often the clone was seen (once, few, many), or a class if it is expanded.

cdr3_aa: CASSSRTGKAEAFF; cdr3_nt: TGTGCCAGCAGCTCCCGGACAGGGAAAGCTGAAGCTTTCTTT; v_call: TRBV3-1/TRBV3-2; clone_size: NA; d_call: TRBD1; j_call: TRBJ1-1
cdr3_aa: CASSIYGLAKNIQYF; cdr3_nt: TGTGCCAGTAGTATATACGGATTAGCCAAAAACATTCAGTACTTC; v_call: TRBV19; clone_size: NA; d_call: NA; j_call: TRBJ2-4
cdr3_aa: CASSLGGSYNEQFF; cdr3_nt: TGTGCCAGCAGCCTAGGGGGATCCTACAATGAGCAGTTCTTC; v_call: TRBV27; clone_size: NA; d_call: NA; j_call: TRBJ2-1
cdr3_aa: CASSALRGGGTYEQYF; cdr3_nt: TGTGCCAGCAGCGCATTAAGGGGAGGGGGGACCTACGAGCAGTACTTC; v_call: TRBV11-2; clone_size: NA; d_call: NA; j_call: TRBJ2-7
cdr3_aa: CASSHYDRDRDQPQHF; cdr3_nt: TGCGCCAGCAGTCACTACGACAGGGACAGGGATCAGCCCCAGCATTTT; v_call: TRBV23-1; clone_size: NA; d_call: TRBD1; j_call: TRBJ1-5
cdr3_aa: CASKRPSTNEKLFF; cdr3_nt: TGTGCCAGCAAGAGGCCTTCAACTAATGAAAAACTGTTTTTT; v_call: TRBV27; clone_size: NA; d_call: NA; j_call: TRBJ1-4
cdr3_aa: CASSQAGMRGGGETQYF; cdr3_nt: TGCGCCAGCAGCCAGGCGGGGATGCGGGGGGGCGGAGAGACCCAGTACTTC; v_call: TRBV4-1; clone_size: NA; d_call: TRBD2; j_call: TRBJ2-5
cdr3_aa: CSVATTNTEAFF; cdr3_nt: TGCAGCGTTGCGACAACGAACACTGAAGCTTTCTTT; v_call: TRBV29-1; clone_size: NA; d_call: NA; j_call: TRBJ1-1
cdr3_aa: CASSFRDRANSPLHF; cdr3_nt: TGTGCCAGTAGTTTCCGGGACAGGGCTAATTCACCCCTCCACTTT; v_call: TRBV19; clone_size: NA; d_call: TRBD1; j_call: TRBJ1-6
cdr3_aa: CASRQGRLGAFF; cdr3_nt: TGTGCCAGCAGACAGGGTCGGTTGGGAGCTTTCTTT; v_call: TRBV2; clone_size: NA; d_call: NA; j_call: TRBJ1-1
cdr3_aa: CASSRGERGQPQHF; cdr3_nt: TGTGCCAGCAGTAGGGGGGAACGTGGTCAGCCCCAGCATTTT; v_call: TRBV28; clone_size: NA; d_call: NA; j_call: TRBJ1-5
cdr3_aa: CASSYDPQGGRRYTF; cdr3_nt: TGTGCCAGCAGTTACGATCCCCAGGGTGGCCGTCGCTACACCTTC; v_call: TRBV6-5; clone_size: NA; d_call: NA; j_call: TRBJ1-2
cdr3_aa: CATADWESSGANVLTF; cdr3_nt: TGTGCCACCGCGGACTGGGAGTCCTCTGGGGCCAACGTCCTGACTTTC; v_call: TRBV19; clone_size: few; d_call: NA; j_call: TRBJ2-6